This T cell receptor beta chain emerged from a study of blood T cell repertoires in COVID-19. Study-level information: The samples span acute and convalescent COVID-19 from the United States, Italy and Spain. The cDNA or gDNA used as material had been derived from T cells, B-cell-depleted T cells, or PBMCs.

The CDR3 is 17 residues long. Germline CDR1 MNHEY, CDR2 SVGEGT. Trimming cost V 0 bases and J 1 base, with 13 bases left between them. This clone has just one count. In the authors' methods: Amplification of reference gene primers was used by the study to estimate nucleated cell counts. Clones were read by immunoSEQ multiplex PCR, and TCRdb kept only the in-frame ones, dropping some. V and J calls and clone size are as listed in that table; D and trimming were resolved from the DNA. The sample has about 75,000 clones; 70% to 80% are singletons. This chain connects TRBV6-2 or TRBV6-3 to TRBJ2-4; possibly TRBD2 for D (5 bases). Sequences were obtained from peripheral blood. The receptor comes from a woman of 80 years or more with active or convalescent COVID-19. The DNA for the CDR3 is TGTGCCAGCAGTTACTCGGAGGTCGCTCGCGCCAAAAACATTCAGTACTTC. Translating it yields CASSYSEVARAKNIQYF.